The rows below give T cell receptor beta chains drawn from one sample of a study of T cell responses to AZD1222 COVID-19 vaccine. Assay used: immunoSEQ multiplex PCR; TCRdb lists only in-frame clones, some missing. The table records roughly 120,000 clones, approximately 90% of them present only once. Source: peripheral blood, taken 28 days after the second AZD1222 dose. All receptors come from an adult who received the AZD1222 COVID-19 vaccine. CDR3s include the opening cysteine and the closing phenylalanine or tryptophan. D genes are given only for firm matches. Some rows have no size entry. The others give once, few or many, or a class for an expanded clone.

d_call | clone_size | j_call | v_call | cdr3_nt | cdr3_aa
. | . | TRBJ2-2 | TRBV19 | TGTGCCAGTAATGTTGGCGGGCGGGGTACCGGGGAGCTGTTTTTT | CASNVGGRGTGELFF
. | . | TRBJ2-5 | TRBV30 | TGTGCCTGGAGTGTCCCCCTGACGGTTCAAGAGACCCAGTACTTC | CAWSVPLTVQETQYF
TRBD1 | . | TRBJ2-1 | TRBV19 | TGTGCCAGTAGTATAGCCAGGGACAGTTACAATGAGCAGTTCTTC | CASSIARDSYNEQFF
TRBD1 | . | TRBJ1-5 | TRBV9 | TGTGCCAGCAGCGTAGAGGGGACAGCCAATCAGCCCCAGCATTTT | CASSVEGTANQPQHF
. | . | TRBJ1-2 | TRBV28 | TGTGCCAGCAGTTCGTATTCTCAGGGGTCGCTCTCCCTCTATGGCTACACCTTC | CASSSYSQGSLSLYGYTF
. | . | TRBJ2-2 | TRBV5-4 | TGTGCCAGCAGCTCCGCGTCGGGTGGGCTCGGCGGGGAGCTGTTTTTT | CASSSASGGLGGELFF
TRBD1 | . | TRBJ2-7 | TRBV9 | TGTGCCAGCAGCTACGGGACAGGCTCCTACGAGCAGTACTTC | CASSYGTGSYEQYF
TRBD1 | few | TRBJ2-6 | TRBV9 | TGTGCCAGCAGCAACAGGGGGTCTGGGGCCAACGTCCTGACTTTC | CASSNRGSGANVLTF
. | . | TRBJ2-3 | TRBV5-1 | TGCGCCAGCAGCCTAACGGGACTTTCGGGGACAGATACGCAGTATTTT | CASSLTGLSGTDTQYF
TRBD1 | . | TRBJ2-5 | TRBV7-8 | TGTGCCAGCAGCCTCACCCCGGGACAGGGGGTCGGAGACCAGTACTTC | CASSLTPGQGVGDQYF
TRBD1 | . | TRBJ2-1 | TRBV28 | TGTGCCAGCAGTTTAGGGACAGGGAATTACAATGAGCAGTTCTTC | CASSLGTGNYNEQFF
. | . | TRBJ1-6 | TRBV7-2 | TGTGCCAGCAGCTTAACCAGGAAAACGCTCCACTTT | CASSLTRKTLHF
TRBD1 | . | TRBJ2-7 | TRBV4-3 | TGCGCCAGCAGCCAAGTGGGGACAGCAGGAAGAGAGCAGTACTTC | CASSQVGTAGREQYF